These T cell receptor beta chains were read from a single sample in a study of T cell responses to AZD1222 COVID-19 vaccine. The protocol was immunoSEQ multiplex PCR, while the TCRdb copy is restricted to in-frame clones and leaves out a portion. The data contain about 190,000 clones, approximately 91% of them singletons. The sample consisted of peripheral blood, taken on day 0 of AZD1222 vaccination. These receptors originate from an adult in good health. Each CDR3 is given with its conserved first and last residue. D genes are given only for firm matches. Rows may omit the clone size; those that give it use once, few, many or a size class.

CDR3 DNA,CDR3 protein,clone size,D gene,J gene,V gene
TGTGCCAGCAGCTTTCCACGGGACCACCGGGGAGAGGAGACCCAGTACTTC,CASSFPRDHRGEETQYF,-,-,TRBJ2-5,TRBV7-8
TGTGCCAGCAGCACGCCGACTAGCGGGGGGCCCTTTCAAGAGACCCAGTACTTC,CASSTPTSGGPFQETQYF,-,TRBD2,TRBJ2-5,TRBV5-4
TGTGCCAGCTCACTGCAGACAGGGGTCTCACCCCTCCACTTT,CASSLQTGVSPLHF,-,TRBD1,TRBJ1-6,TRBV18
TGTGCCAGCAGCGTGGGACGGGGCGTTTCACCCCTCCACTTT,CASSVGRGVSPLHF,-,-,TRBJ1-6,TRBV7-3
TGTGCCAGCAGCCAAGGACTAGCGGTCGGTTACGAGCAGTACTTC,CASSQGLAVGYEQYF,-,TRBD2,TRBJ2-7,TRBV3-1/TRBV3-2
TGTGCCAGCACCCCGGGGAGACCCAAAGAGGTCTTTAACACTGAAGCTTTCTTT,CASTPGRPKEVFNTEAFF,-,-,TRBJ1-1,TRBV6-4
TGCGCCAGCAACGGGGCCGGGGGGCAGTTCTTC,CASNGAGGQFF,-,-,TRBJ2-1,TRBV5-1
TGTGCCAGCAGTTTATTTCCCGACAGGGACACTGAAGCTTTCTTT,CASSLFPDRDTEAFF,few,TRBD1,TRBJ1-1,TRBV28
TGCGCCAGCAGCCACCATAGCGGGGGATTCAATGAGCAGTTCTTC,CASSHHSGGFNEQFF,-,TRBD2,TRBJ2-1,TRBV4-1
TGTGCCAGCAGCCAAGGGACAGCCGGGTTGGCTTTCTTT,CASSQGTAGLAFF,-,TRBD1,TRBJ1-1,TRBV6-2/TRBV6-3
TGTGCCAGTAGTATAGATCCCACGAGCAGTTCACCCCTCCACTTT,CASSIDPTSSSPLHF,-,-,TRBJ1-6,TRBV19
TGCAGCGCCCAAACTAGACTGGGTGCAACTAATGAAAAACTGTTTTTT,CSAQTRLGATNEKLFF,-,-,TRBJ1-4,TRBV29-1
TGTGCCAGCAGCTCTGGGACAGGGGTTTCCTACAATGAGCAGTTCTTC,CASSSGTGVSYNEQFF,-,TRBD1,TRBJ2-1,TRBV7-9
TGTGCCAGCAGCTGGCAGGCAGGCGGGGAGCTGTTTTTT,CASSWQAGGELFF,many,-,TRBJ2-2,TRBV27
TGTGCCAGCTCATCTGAGACGGTCGATAATGAAAAACTGTTTTTT,CASSSETVDNEKLFF,-,-,TRBJ1-4,TRBV18
TGCAGCGTTGAAGATCCCAGACAGTACACTGAAGCTTTCTTT,CSVEDPRQYTEAFF,-,-,TRBJ1-1,TRBV29-1
TGTGCCAGCACCCGGGACAGGGCTCAGCCCCAGCATTTT,CASTRDRAQPQHF,-,TRBD1,TRBJ1-5,TRBV2
TGTGCCAGCTCACCACCGGTTGGTTTCGCTAACTATGGCTACACCTTC,CASSPPVGFANYGYTF,-,-,TRBJ1-2,TRBV18
TGTGCCAGTAGATTGGACGGGAGCACTGAAGCTTTCTTT,CASRLDGSTEAFF,-,-,TRBJ1-1,TRBV19
TGTGCCAGCAGCGTACTCCCCACGGGGGCGATGAATTCACCCCTCCACTTT,CASSVLPTGAMNSPLHF,-,-,TRBJ1-6,TRBV9
TGCAGCGTTGAAGTCCCCTCGCGGGGAAGGACCGGGGAGCTGTTTTTT,CSVEVPSRGRTGELFF,-,-,TRBJ2-2,TRBV29-1
TGTGCCAGCTCATTAGACGTTGGGACCCAGTACTTC,CASSLDVGTQYF,-,-,TRBJ2-5,TRBV18
TGTGCCAGCAGCTTAGCGGCAGGCAGCAGTGGCACAGATACGCAGTATTTT,CASSLAAGSSGTDTQYF,-,-,TRBJ2-3,TRBV11-3
TGTGCCAGCAGCTCTAGCCAAGGACAGGGTAAAAACATTCAGTACTTC,CASSSSQGQGKNIQYF,-,TRBD1,TRBJ2-4,TRBV11-2
TGCGCCAGCAGTGATTCTAGCGCGGAAGAGACCCAGTACTTC,CASSDSSAEETQYF,-,-,TRBJ2-5,TRBV10-2
TGTGCCAGCAGCCCGGGGTGGAACACCCTCTTCGAGCAGTACTTC,CASSPGWNTLFEQYF,-,-,TRBJ2-7,TRBV9
TGTGCCAGCAGCTTAGGACTAGCGGGGGACGCGAGCTCCTACAATGAGCAGTTCTTC,CASSLGLAGDASSYNEQFF,-,TRBD2,TRBJ2-1,TRBV7-6
TGTGCCAGCAGGGGGGGAGTCTACCAAGAGACCCAGTACTTC,CASRGGVYQETQYF,-,-,TRBJ2-5,TRBV11-2
TGTGCCAGCAGTGACTCTAGCGGGAGCTACAATGAGCAGTTCTTC,CASSDSSGSYNEQFF,-,TRBD2,TRBJ2-1,TRBV6-4
TGTGCCAGCAGCTTACGGGCCCGGGGGTGGGATGAGCAGTTCTTC,CASSLRARGWDEQFF,-,-,TRBJ2-1,TRBV7-3